This T cell receptor beta chain was identified during a study of blood T cell repertoires in COVID-19 (dated by TCRdb to about 2020). General notes on the study: Samples covering the acute and convalescent phases of COVID-19 were provided by collaborators in the United States, Italy and Spain. Samples came from the ongoing ImmuneRACE study (first 160 participants) plus 1,254 subjects from 6 global collaborators. HLA class I and class II types, where available, came from metadata supplied by the sample provider rather than from assay-based typing. The material from the prospective study consisted of cDNA or gDNA derived from T cells, B-cell-depleted T cells, or PBMCs. Nearly every sample came with metadata listing a de-identified subject ID, COVID-19 status, age in years and sex. Subjects who had been exposed to COVID-19, were actively infected with it, or had recovered from it provided the deeply sampled blood TCRbeta repertoires that made up the dataset. The repertoires were made available in a free public database intended to serve as a resource for research on the immune response to SARS-CoV-2. Summary of the overall study and its limitations: How much clinical and demographic metadata was included differed by source and by participant, and the metadata was provided uncurated.

In the prospective study, participants were about 18 to 95 years old, resided in about two dozen geographic areas of the United States, and were enrolled through a virtual design. To assign participants to cohorts, the prospective study relied on clinical history that participants themselves reported in a screening survey and a study questionnaire. Recovered participants in ImmuneRACE Cohort 3 were defined by two consecutive negative NP/OP PCR tests, clearance by a healthcare professional, or resolution of symptoms. In the prospective study, whole blood, serum and a nasopharyngeal or oropharyngeal swab were collected from each participant by mobile phlebotomists. Additional blood draws and questionnaires over an approximately 2-month period could optionally be provided by prospective study participants. Prospective study blood samples were shipped either frozen or at room temperature before DNA extraction.

As for this clone: Its antigen has not been determined. It has no much larger one-base neighbor in the sample; base qualities were not kept.

TCRbeta CDR3 regions were amplified from genomic DNA by means of the immunoSEQ Assay, a bias-controlled multiplex PCR. Per the authors' processing: The number of nucleated cells in each sample was estimated from the amplification of reference gene primers within the assay. Sequence reads were collapsed and filtered to measure the absolute abundance of every unique TCRbeta CDR3 rearrangement. For each sample, productive Simpson clonality was calculated by taking the square root of Simpson's diversity index across productive rearrangements. As stored in TCRdb, this immuneACCESS dataset retains in-frame rearrangements with V and J assigned. A fraction of the clones does not appear; measured against another copy, unresolved V genes explain less than half of the discrepancy, and the remainder lacks a known reason. That table is the source of V, J and clone size, and D and trimming were worked out from the DNA. The sample table contains about 250,000 clones; only one count was recorded for approximately 83% of them. The ten largest make up roughly 3.2% of the sample.

This receptor was taken from a man aged 45-60 years who had recovered from COVID-19. Sequencing was carried out using PBMCs or T cells enriched from blood (not recorded which).

The DNA sequence is TGTGCCACCGGAGACAGGGGAGGCCGGGAGCTGTTTTTT. This sequence encodes CATGDRGGRELFF. Rearrangement joined TRBV24-1 to TRBJ2-2; 8 nucleotides in the junction match TRBD1. Clipping removes 9 bases from V and 9 bases from J, with 8 as the unmatched junction base count. The CDR3, from cysteine to phenylalanine, totals 13 residues. Only the CDR3 part of the read is kept: 39 bases, read in frame from the first base. In the germline V gene, CDR1 corresponds to KGHDR and CDR2 to SFDVKD.